Below, 23 T cell receptor beta chains from the same sample are listed, as sequenced in a study of blood T cells in healthy people across ages. Sample-barcoded 5' priming and a J-beta primer mix drove a second PCR of about 6 to 11 cycles. TCRdb reprocessed the 5' RACE reads via MiXCR and lists one record per CDR3 protein. The repertoire holds some 1,800,000 distinct CDR3 sequences, with 35% to 50% as singletons. Specimen: blood. Source of these receptors: a human donor in good health.

This clonotype was seen more than once but under ten times. A much larger clone differs by one base, so this may be a read error. The CDR3 region has the DNA TGTGCCAGCAGTGAAGAGCTAGCGGGGGGTACAGAGACCCGGTACTTC. It yields the protein CASSEELAGGTETRYF. The chain has TRBV6-1 and TRBJ2-5; the match to TRBD2 covers 11 bases. Germline loops: CDR1 MNHNS, CDR2 SASEGT. The CDR3 is made up of 16 amino acids.

V usage is TRBV11-1 and J usage is TRBJ2-3; a possible D gene is TRBD2 (5 bases). The CDR3 length is 15 residues. V lost 2 bases to trimming and J lost 0 bases, with 9 bases between them. Germline-derived CDR1 and CDR2 are SGHAT and FQDESV (reference sequence). DNA for the CDR3: TGTGCCAGCAGCTTAAATCCTAGCAGCACAGATACGCAGTATTTT. Encoded protein: CASSLNPSSTDTQYF.

The rearrangement joins TRBV10-3 to TRBJ1-2; TRBD1 aligns across 9 bases. V dropped 5 bases and J dropped 8; count of bases not matched to a gene: 9. The length of the CDR3 is 14 residues. Germline V gene sequence: CDR1 ENHRY, CDR2 SYGVKD. The CDR3 region is CAISLDRGLEGYTF. DNA of the CDR3: TGTGCCATCAGTCTGGACAGGGGTTTAGAGGGCTACACCTTC.

V is TRBV10-3 and J is TRBJ2-7, with unresolved D. Deletions cut 0 bases from V and 3 bases from J, with 15 bases between. Germline V lookup: CDR1 ENHRY, CDR2 SYGVKD. The CDR3 consists of 16 residues. CDR3 nucleotide sequence: TGTGCCATCAGTGAGTCGCGTTTAGACACCGGCTACGAGCAGTACTTC. This codes for CAISESRLDTGYEQYF.

The chain combines TRBV7-2 with TRBJ1-1, with D possibly matching TRBD1 (6 bases). Deletions cut 6 bases from V and 6 bases from J, with 17 bases between. This CDR3 spans 14 amino acids. From germline, CDR1 is SGHTA and CDR2 FQGNSA. In nucleotides, the CDR3 is TGTGCCAGCAGGACCATTGCAGGGGACCCTGAAGCTTTCTTT. This encodes CASRTIAGDPEAFF.

This chain links TRBV7-2 with TRBJ2-3; 11 positions match TRBD2. Germline CDR1 SGHTA, CDR2 FQGNSA. With 5 bases clipped from V and 4 bases from J, the junction kept 14 bases outside the gene matches. The CDR3 contains 18 residues. CDR3 DNA sequence: TGTGCCAGCAGCCAATCATCTCTCCTAGCGGGGGGTTCAGATACGCAGTATTTT. It yields the protein CASSQSSLLAGGSDTQYF. The full variable domain, completed using reference TRBV7-2 and TRBJ2-3, is GAGVSQSPSNKVTEKGKDVELRCDPISGHTALYWYRQSLGQGLEFLIYFQGNSAPDKSGLPSDRFSAERTGGSVSTLTIQRTQQEDSAVYLCASSQSSLLAGGSDTQYFGPGTRLTVL.

The chain carries TRBV10-3 and TRBJ2-7; unclear D gene. Germline V gene lookup returns CDR1 ENHRY and CDR2 SYGVKD. This CDR3 is built from 16 residues. The ends were cut back, 4 bases at V and 3 bases at J, with 19 bases in the middle. DNA of the CDR3: TGTGCCATCAGTGGGTCGCGTTTAGACACCGACTACGAGCAGTACTTC. This translates into CAISGSRLDTDYEQYF.

This clonotype was recorded only once. CDR3 sequence: CASSQTTGQNEQFF. The CDR3 bases are TGTGCCAGCAGCCAAACCACAGGACAAAATGAGCAGTTCTTC. This chain links TRBV11-3 with TRBJ2-1; the D gene is possibly TRBD1 (5 bases). The CDR3 has 14 amino acids. Trimming took off 5 bases at V and 7 bases at J, with 15 bases between the two ends. Germline CDR1 is SGHNT and CDR2 is YENEEA. The full variable domain, its missing parts supplied by reference TRBV11-3 and TRBJ2-1, is EAGVVQSPRYKIIEKKQPVAFWCNPISGHNTLYWYLQNLGQGPELLIRYENEEAVDDSQLPKDRFSAERLKGVDSTLKIQPAELGDSAVYLCASSQTTGQNEQFFGPGTRLTVL.

The gene calls are TRBV5-1 and TRBJ1-1, with D possibly being TRBD1 (6 bases). CDR1 and CDR2 (germline): SGHRS, YFSETQ. The CDR3 runs to 14 residues. Trimming took 0 bases from V and 5 from J, leaving 11 bases between them. The CDR3 protein is CASSLEGGLTEAFF. The CDR3 nucleotides are TGCGCCAGCAGCTTGGAGGGGGGTCTAACTGAAGCTTTCTTT.

The chain has TRBV29-1 and TRBJ1-1, with unresolved D. This CDR3 contains 12 residues. Trimming pared 5 bases from V and 5 bases from J, leaving 12 bases between. The germline gives CDR1 SQVTM, CDR2 ANQGSEA. The CDR3 here is CSVSDRGTEAFF. CDR3 coding DNA: TGCAGCGTTTCTGACCGGGGTACTGAAGCTTTCTTT.

V is TRBV20-1 and J is TRBJ2-7; the D call may be TRBD1 or TRBD2 (6 bases each). The DNA end is more similar to TRBJ2-5, so the J call may be wrong. CDR1 is DFQATT, CDR2 SNEGSKA, per germline (reference sequence). CDR3 size: 13 residues. The CDR3 sequence is CRVGVGARGTQYF. The CDR3 DNA reads TGCAGAGTCGGAGTGGGGGCGCGGGGGACCCAGTACTTC.

This CDR3 is CASSPDWTLANYGYTF. CDR3 DNA: TGTGCCAGCAGCCCCGACTGGACTCTAGCTAACTATGGCTACACCTTC. V is TRBV5-6 and J is TRBJ1-2; the D is unclear. This CDR3 is built from 16 residues. Germline values: CDR1 SGHDT, CDR2 YYEEEE. The V and J ends lost 4 bases and 0 bases respectively, with 16 bases between them.

In this sample, this clonotype turned up once. This rearrangement joins TRBV20-1 to TRBJ2-1; D might be TRBD1 (6 bases). V gave up 1 base and J gave up 9 bases, with 25 bases separating them. CDR1 is DFQATT, CDR2 SNEGSKA, per germline (reference sequence). This CDR3 has 17 residues. The CDR3 DNA reads TGCAGTGCTAGAGGGCCCGGCGACAGGTACCAGGTCAGTGAGCAGTTCTTC. Translated: CSARGPGDRYQVSEQFF.

This clonotype appeared a few times. This chain joins TRBV5-1 and TRBJ2-1, with D uncertain. With 0 bases removed from V and 7 bases from J, the gap between germline ends came to 8 bases. The CDR3 loop spans 13 amino acids. CDR1 and CDR2 from the germline V gene are SGHRS and YFSETQ. The CDR3 loop is CASSLDPLNEQFF. CDR3 nucleotide sequence: TGCGCCAGCAGCTTGGACCCTCTAAATGAGCAGTTCTTC.

This rearrangement joins TRBV20-1 to TRBJ1-5; 8 nucleotides agree with TRBD1. CDR3 length equals 13 residues. V lost 7 bases and J lost 5; bases outside the gene matches: 7. The V gene's germline CDR1 is DFQATT and CDR2 SNEGSKA (reference sequence). CDR3 coding DNA: TGCAGTGAGGCAGGGGGCGGTGATCAGCCCCAGCATTTT. Translated: CSEAGGGDQPQHF.

This clonotype was picked up many times. This chain joins TRBV6-2 or TRBV6-3 and TRBJ2-7; tentative D call: TRBD2 (5 bases). Germline CDR1 MNHEY, CDR2 SVGEGT. The CDR3 runs 14 residues. V shed 3 bases and J shed 1 base, with 10 bases lying between them. The CDR3 nucleotides are TGTGCCAGCAGTTATAGGACTGGTTCCTACGAGCAGTACTTC. Protein: CASSYRTGSYEQYF.

This clonotype was detected a few times. The J gene is TRBJ2-5, the V gene TRBV29-1; no definite D call. The germline V gene encodes CDR1 SQVTM and CDR2 ANQGSEA. V dropped 2 bases and J dropped 3 bases, with 10 bases sitting between them. The CDR3 spans 13 residues. The CDR3 DNA follows: TGCAGCGTTGAAAATTGGGTCGAAGAGACCCAGTACTTC. As protein: CSVENWVEETQYF.

This chain joins TRBV6-2 or TRBV6-3 and TRBJ2-4, with 8 bases fitting TRBD1. The J call may be faulty, since TRBJ2-7 better matches the DNA end. CDR3 length: 17 amino acids. CDR1 and CDR2 (germline): MNHEY, SVGEGT. The CDR3 sequence: CASSYHGQGGDTYEQYF. The CDR3 region has the DNA TGTGCCAGCAGTTACCATGGACAGGGTGGGGATACCTACGAGCAGTACTTC.

J is TRBJ1-1 and V is TRBV13; no firm D call. Germline V CDR1 and CDR2: PRHDT, FYEKMQ (reference sequence). The germline V and J ends were trimmed by 2 bases and 6 bases, with 16 bases remaining between them. This CDR3 has 15 amino acids. For the CDR3, the DNA is TGTGCCAGCAGCTTATCAACTGCTGTGAGGGCTGAAGCTTTCTTT. Its translation is CASSLSTAVRAEAFF.

The gene calls are TRBV3-1 and TRBJ2-1; no firm D call. This CDR3 is built from 13 residues. V was shortened by 3 bases and J by 6 bases, with 9 bases between the two germline ends. Germline V gene lookup returns CDR1 LGHDT and CDR2 YNNKEL (reference sequence). The CDR3 sequence: CASSQAARNEQFF. The CDR3 DNA is TGTGCCAGCAGCCAGGCGGCCCGCAATGAGCAGTTCTTC.

This clonotype was seen a handful of times. The V gene is TRBV4-3, the J gene TRBJ1-5; D uncertain. Per the germline V gene, CDR1 is LGHNA and CDR2 is YSLEER. V was trimmed by 0 bases and J by 6 bases, leaving 9 bases between them. This CDR3 is 14 amino acids long. The CDR3 DNA follows: TGCGCCAGCAGCCAAGATATGGCAGGTCAGCCCCAGCATTTT. Amino acids: CASSQDMAGQPQHF.

This clonotype was detected a few times. This rearrangement joins TRBV5-1 to TRBJ2-7; 7 positions agree with TRBD1. This CDR3 is 17 amino acids long. The ends lost 5 bases at V and 2 bases at J; junction bases unmatched: 16. Germline V gene lookup returns CDR1 SGHRS and CDR2 YFSETQ. The CDR3 reads CASSTRATGTITYEQYF. The DNA of the CDR3 is TGCGCCAGCAGTACACGGGCGACAGGGACAATCACCTACGAGCAGTACTTC.

The J gene is TRBJ1-2, the V gene TRBV29-1; tentatively, D is TRBD1 (5 bases). Germline loops: CDR1 SQVTM, CDR2 ANQGSEA. The CDR3 length is 14 residues. With 0 bases removed from V and 0 bases from J, the gap between germline ends came to 8 bases. The CDR3 sequence: CSVEDKDTNYGYTF. As DNA, the CDR3 is TGCAGCGTTGAAGATAAGGACACTAACTATGGCTACACCTTC.